These T cell receptor beta chains were read from a single sample in a study of OX40 agonist ivuxolimab in advanced cancers. The table came from immunoSEQ multiplex PCR; TCRdb's copy has only in-frame clones and leaves some out. The sample lists under 95,000 clones, 85% seen once, with roughly 15% in the top ten. The sample in question was CD4+ or CD8+ T cells sorted from blood, obtained in a trial of the OX40 agonist ivuxolimab. The receptors stem from an adult with an advanced solid tumor such as melanoma, head and neck, liver or kidney cancer. The CDR3 runs from the conserved cysteine through the conserved F or W. A D gene is named only where the DNA matches it firmly. A row's size may be missing; if present it is once, few, many or a size class.

d_gene: .
abundance: .
v_gene: TRBV6-5
j_gene: TRBJ1-4
CDR3nt: TGTGCCAGCAGTTATGGAGGAAAAGATAATGAAAAACTGTTTTTT
CDR3aa: CASSYGGKDNEKLFF

d_gene: .
abundance: .
v_gene: TRBV28
j_gene: TRBJ1-2
CDR3nt: TGTGCCAGCAGTTTAGCTTCAGTAAACTATGGCTACACCTTC
CDR3aa: CASSLASVNYGYTF

d_gene: TRBD1
abundance: .
v_gene: TRBV5-1
j_gene: TRBJ1-2
CDR3nt: TGCGCCAGCAGCTTGGCCACGACAGGGAACTATGGCTACACCTTC
CDR3aa: CASSLATTGNYGYTF

d_gene: TRBD1
abundance: .
v_gene: TRBV4-1
j_gene: TRBJ1-3
CDR3nt: TGCGCCAGCAGTCCACAGGGGCTTGGAAACACCATATATTTT
CDR3aa: CASSPQGLGNTIYF

d_gene: TRBD1
abundance: .
v_gene: TRBV6-1
j_gene: TRBJ1-1
CDR3nt: TGTGCCAGCAGTTCCCCCGGGACAGCGAACACTGAAGCTTTCTTT
CDR3aa: CASSSPGTANTEAFF

d_gene: .
abundance: .
v_gene: TRBV2
j_gene: TRBJ2-3
CDR3nt: TGTGCCAGCAGTGCCCAACGAGGGGGGCGAGATACGCAGTATTTT
CDR3aa: CASSAQRGGRDTQYF

d_gene: .
abundance: .
v_gene: TRBV7-2
j_gene: TRBJ2-7
CDR3nt: TGTGCCAGCAGCGCCACAGTGGGGTTAGGCGAGCAGTACTTC
CDR3aa: CASSATVGLGEQYF

d_gene: .
abundance: .
v_gene: TRBV10-3
j_gene: TRBJ2-7
CDR3nt: TGTGCCATCAGGGAGGCCCTAAGCTCCTACGAGCAGTACTTC
CDR3aa: CAIREALSSYEQYF

d_gene: .
abundance: .
v_gene: TRBV2
j_gene: TRBJ2-2
CDR3nt: TGTGCCAGCCACCGGGAACTTGACACCGGGGAGCTGTTTTTT
CDR3aa: CASHRELDTGELFF

d_gene: .
abundance: .
v_gene: TRBV28
j_gene: TRBJ2-7
CDR3nt: TGTGCCAGCACCCCCGCGGGACAAATCTACGAGCAGTACTTC
CDR3aa: CASTPAGQIYEQYF

d_gene: .
abundance: .
v_gene: TRBV10-2
j_gene: TRBJ2-1
CDR3nt: TGCGCCAGCAGTGTGGCTAGTCAATACAATGAGCAGTTCTTC
CDR3aa: CASSVASQYNEQFF

d_gene: TRBD2
abundance: .
v_gene: TRBV5-1
j_gene: TRBJ2-3
CDR3nt: TGCGCCAGCAGCATAGGACTAGCGGGAGGGGCCACAGATACGCAGTATTTT
CDR3aa: CASSIGLAGGATDTQYF

d_gene: TRBD1
abundance: .
v_gene: TRBV11-2
j_gene: TRBJ2-5
CDR3nt: TGTGCCAGCAGCTATAACGACAGGGTAACAGAGACCCAGTACTTC
CDR3aa: CASSYNDRVTETQYF

d_gene: TRBD2
abundance: few
v_gene: TRBV14
j_gene: TRBJ2-1
CDR3nt: TGTGCCAGCAGCCAAGATCGTCGCGGGAGCTCCTACAATGAGCAGTTCTTC
CDR3aa: CASSQDRRGSSYNEQFF

d_gene: TRBD2
abundance: .
v_gene: TRBV7-2
j_gene: TRBJ2-1
CDR3nt: TGTGCCAGCAGCCGGCTCCTAGCGGGAGGGTACAATGAGCAGTTCTTC
CDR3aa: CASSRLLAGGYNEQFF

d_gene: .
abundance: .
v_gene: TRBV7-2
j_gene: TRBJ2-7
CDR3nt: TGTGCCAGCAGCTTAGTGTGGGGGAGCTCCTACGAGCAGTACTTC
CDR3aa: CASSLVWGSSYEQYF

d_gene: .
abundance: .
v_gene: TRBV6-6
j_gene: TRBJ1-5
CDR3nt: TGTGCCAGCAGTTACGGATGGTCAGGCAATCAGCCCCAGCATTTT
CDR3aa: CASSYGWSGNQPQHF

d_gene: .
abundance: once
v_gene: TRBV20-1
j_gene: TRBJ1-3
CDR3nt: TGCAGTGCTAGAGTCCAAAACACCATATATTTT
CDR3aa: CSARVQNTIYF

d_gene: TRBD1
abundance: .
v_gene: TRBV6-4
j_gene: TRBJ2-3
CDR3nt: TGTGCCAGCCGTCGACAGGGGATCGCAGATACGCAGTATTTT
CDR3aa: CASRRQGIADTQYF

d_gene: .
abundance: .
v_gene: TRBV7-9
j_gene: TRBJ2-6
CDR3nt: TGTGCCAGCAGCTTAGTTTCAGGCACCGGGGCCAACGTCCTGACTTTC
CDR3aa: CASSLVSGTGANVLTF

d_gene: .
abundance: .
v_gene: TRBV13
j_gene: TRBJ1-2
CDR3nt: TGTGCCAGCAGCTTAGGTCAGGGCTATGGCTACACCTTC
CDR3aa: CASSLGQGYGYTF

d_gene: .
abundance: .
v_gene: TRBV28
j_gene: TRBJ1-4
CDR3nt: TGTGCCAGCAGCCGGGGACCGATAAATGAAAAACTGTTTTTT
CDR3aa: CASSRGPINEKLFF

d_gene: TRBD2
abundance: .
v_gene: TRBV15
j_gene: TRBJ2-4
CDR3nt: TGTGCCACCAGCCTTTCTCTAGCGGGGGGTAAAAACATTCAGTACTTC
CDR3aa: CATSLSLAGGKNIQYF

d_gene: .
abundance: .
v_gene: TRBV6-6
j_gene: TRBJ1-2
CDR3nt: TGTGCCAGCAGTTACGCGGCAAACTATGGCTACACCTTC
CDR3aa: CASSYAANYGYTF

d_gene: TRBD2
abundance: .
v_gene: TRBV2
j_gene: TRBJ2-2
CDR3nt: TGTGCCAGCAGTGTAACTAGACTAGCGGGAGGGGGGACCGGGGAGCTGTTTTTT
CDR3aa: CASSVTRLAGGGTGELFF

d_gene: .
abundance: few
v_gene: TRBV7-9
j_gene: TRBJ1-2
CDR3nt: TGTGCCAGCAGCTTATCGTTGGCAGTGGATGGCTACACCTTC
CDR3aa: CASSLSLAVDGYTF

d_gene: .
abundance: .
v_gene: TRBV6-4
j_gene: TRBJ2-7
CDR3nt: TGTGCCAGCAGTGAATACTTTGAAGGGCCGTACGAGCAGTACTTC
CDR3aa: CASSEYFEGPYEQYF

d_gene: .
abundance: .
v_gene: TRBV2
j_gene: TRBJ2-3
CDR3nt: TGTGCCAGCAGTAGCTACAGAGATACGCAGTATTTT
CDR3aa: CASSSYRDTQYF